This entry features one T cell receptor (beta chain) sequence. Its antigen is undetermined. The data are from a study of lymphopenia after photon versus proton radiotherapy. Study-wide findings and caveats: Only patients who died were analyzed for survival; proton advantage is unproven. After lymphocyte nadir, photon-treated repertoires showed oligoclonal expansion, especially CD8+ Temra. Photon-treated patients lost naive T cells and TCR diversity; proton-treated stayed stable. In patients who died, overall survival fell as post-nadir TCR diversity dropped more.

The germline V gene encodes CDR1 LGHNA and CDR2 YNFKEQ. The CDR3 totals 13 residues. Trimming shortened V by 0 bases and J by 5 bases, and 7 bases separated the two germline ends. The assay was immunoSEQ multiplex PCR, and TCRdb's table has in-frame clones only and misses some. The sample contains about 61,000 clones, about 86% of which appear only once. Sequencing was performed on peripheral blood, taken from a patient treated with photon-based radiotherapy. The clonotype originates from a middle-aged man with gastric cancer. The chain employs TRBV4-2 and TRBJ2-5; D is unclear. In nucleotides, the CDR3 is TGTGCCAGCAGCCAAGAAAGGCTGGAGACCCAGTACTTC. It specifies CASSQERLETQYF.